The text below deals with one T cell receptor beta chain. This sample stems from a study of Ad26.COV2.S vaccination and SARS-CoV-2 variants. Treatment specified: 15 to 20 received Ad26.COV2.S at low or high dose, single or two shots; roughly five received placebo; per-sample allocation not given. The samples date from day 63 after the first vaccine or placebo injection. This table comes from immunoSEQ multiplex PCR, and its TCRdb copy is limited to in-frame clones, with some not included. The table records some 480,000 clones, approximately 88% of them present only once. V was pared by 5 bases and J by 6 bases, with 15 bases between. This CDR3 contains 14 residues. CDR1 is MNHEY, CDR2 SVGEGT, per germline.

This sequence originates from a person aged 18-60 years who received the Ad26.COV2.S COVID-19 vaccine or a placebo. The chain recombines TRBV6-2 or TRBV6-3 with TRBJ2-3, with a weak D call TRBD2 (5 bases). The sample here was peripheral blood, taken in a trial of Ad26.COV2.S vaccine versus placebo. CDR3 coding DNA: TGTGCCAGCAGTCATTGGACTCCTCAGGATACGCAGTATTTT. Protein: CASSHWTPQDTQYF.